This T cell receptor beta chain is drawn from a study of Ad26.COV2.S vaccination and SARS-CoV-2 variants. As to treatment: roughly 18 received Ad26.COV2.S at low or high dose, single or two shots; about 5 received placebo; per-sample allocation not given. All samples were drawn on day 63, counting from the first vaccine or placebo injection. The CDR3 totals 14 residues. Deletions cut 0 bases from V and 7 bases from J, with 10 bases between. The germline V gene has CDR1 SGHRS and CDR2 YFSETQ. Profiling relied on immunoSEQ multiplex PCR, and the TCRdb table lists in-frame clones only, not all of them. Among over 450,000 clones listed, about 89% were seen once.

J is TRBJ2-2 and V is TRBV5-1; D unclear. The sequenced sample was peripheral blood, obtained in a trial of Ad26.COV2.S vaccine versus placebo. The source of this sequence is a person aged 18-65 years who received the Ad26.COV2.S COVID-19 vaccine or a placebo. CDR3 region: CASSLDRVSGELFF. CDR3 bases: TGCGCCAGCAGCTTGGACAGAGTGAGCGGGGAGCTGTTTTTT.